Following are 5 T cell receptor beta chains from one sample sequenced in a study of T cells after yellow fever vaccination. Each CDR3 protein gets one entry after TCRdb re-called the 5' RACE reads with MiXCR. Of some 300,000 distinct CDR3 sequences listed, about 8.3% are singletons. The source material was PBMCs, sampled more than 35 days after the first yellow fever vaccination. All receptors come from a man between 18 and 29 years old who received the YFV17D yellow fever vaccine.

V usage is TRBV28 and J usage is TRBJ1-4; no definite D call. V was pared by 6 bases and J by 10 bases, with 12 bases between. The CDR3 loop spans 12 amino acids. The germline V gene encodes CDR1 MDHEN and CDR2 SYDVKM. CDR3 coding DNA: TGTGCCAGCAGCCGGGCCGTGGGAAAACTGTTTTTT. It yields the protein CASSRAVGKLFF. Variable domain in full (rest from reference TRBV28 and TRBJ1-4): DVKVTQSSRYLVKRTGEKVFLECVQDMDHENMFWYRQDPGLGLRLIYFSYDVKMKEKGDIPEGYSVSREKKERFSLILESASTNQTSMYLCASSRAVGKLFFGSGTQLSVL.

In this sample, this clonotype turned up many times. V is TRBV4-3 and J is TRBJ1-3; no clear D gene. Germline V gene data show CDR1 as LGHNA and CDR2 as YSLEER. Trimming removed 3 bases at V and 0 bases at J, with 12 bases between. The CDR3 consists of 16 residues. Here the CDR3 DNA reads TGCGCCAGCAGCCACCTCGACGGCTACTCTGGAAACACCATATATTTT. This sequence encodes CASSHLDGYSGNTIYF.

This clonotype occurred a few times. The J gene is TRBJ2-1, the V gene TRBV7-2; 7 nucleotides line up with TRBD2. This CDR3 has 15 amino acids. Germline V gene sequence: CDR1 SGHTA, CDR2 FQGNSA. V lost 5 bases and J lost 1; bases outside the gene matches: 5. CDR3 bases: TGTGCCAGCAGCGCCGGGGGGACTTCCTACAATGAGCAGTTCTTC. It yields the protein CASSAGGTSYNEQFF.

This clonotype was seen a few times. This sequence joins TRBV7-2 and TRBJ1-1; tentatively, D is TRBD1 (5 bases). The CDR3 runs 13 residues. With 4 bases removed from V and 4 bases from J, the gap between germline ends came to 10 bases. Per germline, CDR1 SGHTA and CDR2 FQGNSA. CDR3 in amino acids: CASSSTVLTEAFF. In DNA form, the CDR3 reads TGTGCCAGCAGCTCGACAGTGCTCACTGAAGCTTTCTTT.

This clonotype occurred a few times. The rearrangement joins TRBV7-9 to TRBJ2-1; D is possibly TRBD2 (5 bases). This CDR3 comprises 16 residues. V lost 7 bases and J 0 bases, leaving 16 bases between the germline ends. CDR1 SEHNR and CDR2 FQNEAQ come from the germline V gene (reference sequence). As DNA, the CDR3 is TGTGCCAGCACTGGGTTTTCGGGGAACTCCTACAATGAGCAGTTCTTC. It specifies CASTGFSGNSYNEQFF.